This T cell receptor (beta chain) emerged from a study of tumor and adjacent non-tumor tissue in lung cancer. This sample's RNA came from whole unsorted tissue. Between August and November 2014, newly diagnosed, chemotherapy-naive lung cancer patients underwent thoracic surgery in China. About this clonotype itself: As yet, its antigen is unknown. A read error is likely, as this CDR3 ends without the conserved phenylalanine or tryptophan. Because the CDR3's place on the DNA is in doubt, the DNA is left out and the CDR3 is given as listed by TCRdb.

Both ends counted, the CDR3 spans 15 residues. In germline, CDR1 is MNHNS, CDR2 SASEGT. Study findings and constraints: Patients with more diverse tumor TCRs had worse survival.

The library came from three nested PCR rounds adapted from ARM-PCR protocols. TCRdb reprocessed the multiplex PCR reads with MiXCR, giving one entry per CDR3 protein. The table has tens of thousands of distinct CDR3 sequences, 60% to 80% seen once; the top ten hold 12%. Sequencing was carried out using lung tumor tissue. The V and J genes are TRBV6-1 and TRBJ2-7; TRBD2, the table's D call, was not compared with the DNA. The TCR comes from a woman aged 45-65 years with non-small cell lung cancer. The CDR3 spells CASSLGLEAYYERHY.